This TCR beta chain appears in the sequencing data of a study of vaccination effects on CD4 cells after COVID-19. Looking at the study overall: Early after vaccination, and again late, a few convalescent patients were sampled.

With respect to this clone: Its antigen remains unidentified.

Clones were sequenced by immunoSEQ multiplex PCR, and TCRdb holds only the in-frame ones, with some missing. The sample holds 50,000 or so clones, over 60% seen once. The junction had 10 bases not matched to a gene; V was cut back by 2 bases and J by 6 bases. Germline V lookup: CDR1 SGHNT, CDR2 YYREEE (reference sequence). The CDR3 loop spans 16 amino acids. Scientists isolated CD4+ T cells after a roughly 10-day culture period ended. The person had a PCR-confirmed SARS-CoV-2 infection during March to December 2020. Everyone in the study got two shots of either the BNT162b2 or mRNA-1273 vaccine. Study results and limitations: Infection- and vaccine-induced clones contracted markedly late after vaccination. Spike-reactive clones present post-vaccine in convalescents were predominantly new vaccine-induced clones.

This receptor was identified in a human donor who had a prior SARS-CoV-2 infection. The sample was CD4+ T cells from PBMCs cultured without peptide, taken after COVID-19 vaccination. This chain connects TRBV5-4 to TRBJ2-2; 7 bases fit TRBD2. Written as DNA, the CDR3 is TGTGCCAGCAGCTTACCCCCAGGCGGGAGTGCCGGGGAGCTGTTTTTT. Its protein product is CASSLPPGGSAGELFF.